This TCR beta chain was sequenced during a study of human T cells and chemical hapten exposure. At the level of the study: The patients, most of them female, presented with alopecia areata, totalis or universalis. Per-sample TCR yield variation was attributed mainly to small pooled library volume differences.

As for this clonotype: Antigen: not known.

Time point indicated: pre-sensitization, week 0. As for treatment: therapeutic diphenylcyclopropenone sensitization with weekly scalp DPC. TCRdb called the RACE reads again in MiXCR, with one record for every CDR3 protein. Of about 380,000 distinct CDR3 sequences listed, roughly 4.6% are singletons. Study observations and caveats: Controls formed significantly fewer large CDR3 similarity clusters than expanded TCRs did.

The receptor comes from a woman between 50 and 59 years old with alopecia areata. Some clones in this sample may be carry-over from other donors' samples. The sequences come from whole blood, collected in connection with sensitization to the hapten diphenylcyclopropenone (DPC).

In DNA, the CDR3 is TGTGCCAGCAGCTTAAGGTTTCGAGATACGCAGTATTTT. It codes for CASSLRFRDTQYF. This chain connects TRBV7-2 to TRBJ2-3; D gene unclear. Germline CDR1 SGHTA, CDR2 FQGNSA. With 2 bases removed from V and 5 bases from J, the gap between germline ends came to 8 bases. This CDR3 is 13 amino acids long.